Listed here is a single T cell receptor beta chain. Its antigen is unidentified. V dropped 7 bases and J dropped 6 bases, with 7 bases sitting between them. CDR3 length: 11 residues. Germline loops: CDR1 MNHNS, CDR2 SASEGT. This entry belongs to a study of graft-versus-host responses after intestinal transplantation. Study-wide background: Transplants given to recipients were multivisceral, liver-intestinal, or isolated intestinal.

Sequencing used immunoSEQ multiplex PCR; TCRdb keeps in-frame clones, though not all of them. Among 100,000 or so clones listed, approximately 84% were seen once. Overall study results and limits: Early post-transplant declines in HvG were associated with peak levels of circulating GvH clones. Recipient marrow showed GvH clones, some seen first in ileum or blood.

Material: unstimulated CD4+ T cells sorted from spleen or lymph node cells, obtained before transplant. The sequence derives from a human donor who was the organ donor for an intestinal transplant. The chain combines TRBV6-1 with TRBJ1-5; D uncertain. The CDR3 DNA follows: TGTGCCAGCATGGAGGCTCAGCCCCAGCATTTT. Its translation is CASMEAQPQHF.